Given below is one T cell receptor (beta chain) in context. A sample-barcoded 5' primer and a J-beta primer mix were used in a second PCR of roughly 7 to 11 cycles. TCRdb re-called the 5' RACE reads with MiXCR, one entry per CDR3 protein. The sample contains about 970,000 distinct CDR3 sequences, roughly 47% of which appear only once. This entry is derived from a study of blood T cells in healthy people across ages. This CDR3 is 14 amino acids long. The germline gives CDR1 SQVTM, CDR2 ANQGSEA. V shed 4 bases and J shed 4 bases, with 16 bases lying between them. Sample: blood. This clonotype originated in an older woman in good health. The chain is built from TRBV29-1 and TRBJ1-1; D gene unclear. Written as DNA, the CDR3 is TGCAGCGTTGGTGACCCCCTTCTTGGCACTGAAGCTTTCTTT. This gives the protein CSVGDPLLGTEAFF.